This T cell receptor beta chain was captured in a study of blood T cell repertoires in COVID-19. Study-level information: Samples taken during acute and convalescent COVID-19 were collected in the United States, Italy and Spain. The cDNA or gDNA used as material had been derived from T cells, B-cell-depleted T cells, or PBMCs.

Enrollment of patients from Seattle took place during active infection, with longitudinal follow-up. Per the authors' pipeline: The assay estimated nucleated cells by amplifying reference gene primers. TCRdb's table, derived via immunoSEQ multiplex PCR, lists solely in-frame clones and lacks some. D and trimming come from the DNA, and the V and J calls and clone size come from that table. The repertoire has over 130,000 clones, around 83% of them found once; the top ten carry 8% to 9%. The source material was peripheral blood. The receptor comes from a man aged 25 to 45 with COVID-19, enrolled during active disease.

This CDR3 is CATSRGGLASSYEQYF. CDR3 coding DNA: TGTGCCACCAGCAGAGGGGGACTAGCTAGCTCCTACGAGCAGTACTTC. This sequence joins TRBV15 and TRBJ2-7, with 9 bases identical to TRBD2. The V gene end was trimmed by 1 base and the J gene end by 0 bases; junction bases not matched to a gene: 4. The CDR3 covers 16 residues. The germline CDR1 and CDR2 sequences are LNHNV and YYDKDF (reference sequence).